These 29 T cell receptor beta chains were all obtained from the same sample, sequenced in a study of CD8+CD57+ T cells in acquired aplastic anemia. The patients chosen for sequencing had shown expansion of CD8+CD57+ cells (detected by flow cytometry). Genomic DNA provided the template from which TCR beta VDJ and CDR3 profiles were obtained. TCRdb re-derived calls from the reads in MiXCR, one entry per CDR3 protein. The repertoire holds 100,000 to 150,000 distinct CDR3 sequences, with approximately 40% as singletons. Material for sequencing was sorted CD4+, CD8+, or CD8+CD57+ T cells (not recorded which) from PBMCs. These receptors were obtained from a human donor with aplastic anemia.

V usage is TRBV20-1 and J usage is TRBJ1-1; D is undetermined. CDR3 length equals 14 residues. CDR1 and CDR2 (germline): DFQATT, SNEGSKA (reference sequence). The V gene lost 3 bases and the J gene lost 4 bases, with 15 bases spanning the gap. CDR3 in DNA: TGCAGTGCTAGCGACGAGCGGGGTGGCACTGAAGCTTTCTTT. This gives the protein CSASDERGGTEAFF.

This clonotype was observed a few times. V gene TRBV6-1 combines with J gene TRBJ2-1; 7 bases are a match to TRBD1. The CDR3 extends over 16 amino acids. The germline V gene encodes CDR1 MNHNS and CDR2 SASEGT. Trimming took 2 bases from V and 8 from J; bases not matched to a gene: 12. The CDR3 DNA is TGTGCCAGCAGTGAAAGGGTAGCAGGGGGTCTGGATGAGCAGTTCTTC. Amino acids: CASSERVAGGLDEQFF.

This clonotype was picked up a small number of times. The rearrangement links TRBV25-1 to TRBJ1-5; maybe TRBD1 (6 bases). This CDR3 has 20 amino acids. The V end was cut by 8 bases, the J end by 3 bases, with 32 bases between. Germline V gene lookup returns CDR1 MGHDK and CDR2 SYGVNS. CDR3 amino acids: CASGARSKFWDTGFNQPQHF. CDR3 coding DNA: TGTGCCAGCGGGGCAAGGTCGAAATTTTGGGACACGGGGTTCAATCAGCCCCAGCATTTT.

The chain is built from TRBV19 and TRBJ2-7, with TRBD1 matching over 9 bases. V lost 1 base to trimming and J lost 2 bases; unmatched junction nucleotides: 6. The CDR3 runs to 16 residues. CDR1 and CDR2 from the germline V gene are LNHDA and SQIVND (reference sequence). The CDR3: CASSIASTGGPYEQYF. Written as DNA, the CDR3 is TGTGCCAGTAGTATAGCGTCCACAGGGGGCCCCTACGAGCAGTACTTC.

This clonotype occurred many times. The chain employs TRBV25-1 and TRBJ2-1; D not certain. CDR1 is MGHDK, CDR2 SYGVNS, per germline. With 4 bases removed from V and 13 bases from J, the gap between germline ends came to 20 bases. The CDR3 extends over 14 amino acids. This chain's CDR3 is CASSGLGPTLDQFF. The CDR3 DNA reads TGTGCCAGCAGTGGCTTAGGGCCGACCCTTGACCAGTTCTTC.

J is TRBJ1-5 and V is TRBV18, with D uncertain. This CDR3 is 13 amino acids long. Trimming removed 2 bases from V and 6 bases from J, with 8 bases in between. CDR1 is KGHSH and CDR2 is LQKENI in the germline V gene. CDR3 sequence reads: CASSPGEGQPQHF. The CDR3 coding sequence is TGTGCCAGCTCACCAGGGGAAGGTCAGCCCCAGCATTTT.

The sample holds a few counts of this clonotype. The rearrangement links TRBV12-3 or TRBV12-4 to TRBJ2-2; 9 bases match TRBD2. V trimming: 6 bases; J trimming: 6 bases; junction bases outside the gene matches: 14. The CDR3 has 17 amino acids. DNA for the CDR3: TGTGCCAGCAGCCCCTTACTAGCGGGTATTACCCCCGGGGAGCTGTTTTTT. Translation: CASSPLLAGITPGELFF.

In this sample, this clonotype turned up many times. Being one base from a much bigger clone, this may be a read error. This chain uses TRBV7-8 with TRBJ2-7, with D maybe TRBD2 (6 bases). The CDR3 is 13 residues long. The ends were cut back, 5 bases at V and 1 base at J, with 9 bases in the middle. Germline CDR1 is SGHVS and CDR2 is FQNEAQ. The CDR3 DNA sequence: TGTGCCAGCAGCAGAGGGACTTCCTACGAGCAGTACTTC. Translation: CASSRGTSYEQYF.

The chain links TRBV7-8 to TRBJ1-2; D is uncertain. Trimming shortened V by 3 bases and J by 3 bases, and 8 bases separated the two germline ends. Germline CDR1 is SGHVS and CDR2 is FQNEAQ. The CDR3 has 13 amino acids. CDR3 nucleotides: TGTGCCAGCAGCTTCGACAAGGACTATGGCTACACCTTC. This translates into CASSFDKDYGYTF.

Worth noting for this clonotype: Because it lacks the conserved phenylalanine or tryptophan at the end, this CDR3 is likely a read error. V and J are TRBV7-2 and TRBJ2-7; no clear D. CDR3 length: 14 residues. Germline lookup yields CDR1 SGHTA and CDR2 FQGNSA. Trimming pared 3 bases from V and 0 bases from J, leaving 9 bases between. CDR3 sequence: CASSFQIGSYEQYL. In DNA, the CDR3 is TGTGCCAGCAGCTTTCAAATCGGCTCCTACGAGCAGTACCTC.

This clonotype was seen only a few times. The chain is built from TRBV6-1 and TRBJ1-4, with D possibly being TRBD1 (6 bases). The V and J ends lost 1 base and 8 bases respectively, with 14 bases between them. The CDR3 length is 15 residues. Germline V lookup: CDR1 MNHNS, CDR2 SASEGT. As DNA, the CDR3 is TGTGCCAGCAGTGAAGGGGGGGCTCGAGCAGAAAAACTGTTTTTT. This encodes CASSEGGARAEKLFF.

This clonotype was counted many times. The genes are TRBV6-1 and TRBJ2-7; D is perhaps TRBD1 (6 bases). Per the germline V gene, CDR1 is MNHNS and CDR2 is SASEGT. Trimming stripped 4 bases from V and 3 bases from J, with 16 bases between. This CDR3 comprises 15 residues. CDR3 sequence: CASSAIQGRIYEQYV. For the CDR3, the DNA is TGTGCCAGCAGTGCAATCCAGGGGCGGATCTACGAGCAGTACGTC.

The CDR3 DNA is TGTGCCCGTGGGACAAGCTACGAGCAGTACTTC. This encodes CARGTSYEQYF. The chain carries TRBV2 and TRBJ2-7, with a tentative D call TRBD1 (6 bases). Between the trimmed V and J ends, which lost 11 bases and 3 bases, there was a span of 11 bases. The CDR3 has 11 amino acids. Germline CDR1 and CDR2: SNHLY and FYNNEI.

The rearrangement links TRBV20-1 to TRBJ2-5; no definite D call. The CDR3 covers 12 residues. Germline CDR1 reads DFQATT; CDR2 reads SNEGSKA (reference sequence). Trimming took 3 bases from V and 1 from J, leaving 6 bases between them. CDR3 loop: CSASKSQETQYF. CDR3 DNA sequence: TGCAGTGCTAGTAAGAGCCAAGAGACCCAGTACTTC.

This clonotype was found many times. J is TRBJ2-1 and V is TRBV20-1, with D perhaps matching TRBD1 or TRBD2 (6 bases each). This CDR3 has 15 amino acids. Trimming took 0 bases from V and 7 from J, leaving 16 bases between them. The germline CDR1 and CDR2 sequences are DFQATT and SNEGSKA (reference sequence). CDR3 amino acids: CSARDPTGGRNEQFF. The CDR3 nucleotides read TGCAGTGCTAGAGATCCGACAGGAGGGAGGAATGAGCAGTTCTTC.

This clonotype was counted a few times. This chain connects TRBV30 to TRBJ1-5; D ambiguous. This CDR3 comprises 15 residues. Deletions cut 0 bases from V and 2 bases from J, with 11 bases between. CDR1 GTSNPN and CDR2 SVGIG come from the germline V gene (reference sequence). The CDR3: CAWSVQKMGNQPQHF. For the CDR3, the DNA is TGTGCCTGGAGTGTACAAAAGATGGGCAATCAGCCCCAGCATTTT. Full variable domain (rest looked up from reference TRBV30 and TRBJ1-5): SQTIHQWPATLVQPVGSPLSLECTVEGTSNPNLYWYRQAAGRGLQLLFYSVGIGQISSEVPQNLSASRPQDRQFILSSKKLLLSDSGFYLCAWSVQKMGNQPQHFGDGTRLSIL.

In this sample, this clonotype turned up many times. This sequence joins TRBV2 and TRBJ1-1, with 9 bases identical to TRBD1. This CDR3 comprises 14 residues. Germline CDR1 is SNHLY and CDR2 is FYNNEI. J gave up 6 bases and V 11 bases, and 13 bases lay outside the gene matches. CDR3 DNA: TGTGCCGGGGGACAGGGCCTGGCAATTTCTGAAGCTTTCTTT. Amino acid sequence: CAGGQGLAISEAFF. Complete variable domain (other parts from reference TRBV2 and TRBJ1-1): EPEVTQTPSHQVTQMGQEVILRCVPISNHLYFYWYRQILGQKVEFLVSFYNNEISEKSEIFDDQFSVERPDGSNFTLKIRSTKLEDSAMYFCAGGQGLAISEAFFGQGTRLTVV.

This clonotype was seen at least ten times. V gene TRBV20-1 combines with J gene TRBJ1-3, with D perhaps TRBD1 (6 bases). V lost 4 bases and J 4 bases, leaving 14 bases between the germline ends. Germline V lookup: CDR1 DFQATT, CDR2 SNEGSKA (reference sequence). This CDR3 contains 14 residues. CDR3 amino acids: CSATRGVVGNTIYF. The CDR3 DNA reads TGCAGTGCTACGAGGGGGGTTGTAGGAAACACCATATATTTT.

This rearrangement joins TRBV6-1 to TRBJ2-3; TRBD2 matches at 11 bases. V was clipped by 6 bases and J by 2 bases; unmatched bases: 4. CDR1 is MNHNS, CDR2 SASEGT, per germline. CDR3 length equals 15 residues. CDR3 protein: CASRASGGSTDTQYF. For the CDR3, the DNA is TGTGCCAGCAGGGCTAGCGGGGGGTCCACAGATACGCAGTATTTT.

There are many counts of this clonotype. This chain connects TRBV20-1 to TRBJ2-7; TRBD2 agrees at 9 bases. With V trimmed by 7 bases and J by 0 bases, 4 bases remained unmatched. The CDR3 is 13 amino acids. Germline V gene data show CDR1 as DFQATT and CDR2 as SNEGSKA (reference sequence). The CDR3 DNA follows: TGCAGTGGGGGCGGGGGGGACTCCTACGAGCAGTACTTC. Its protein is CSGGGGDSYEQYF.

This clonotype was detected many times. The chain joins TRBV20-1 to TRBJ1-6; perhaps TRBD1 as D (5 bases). The ends were cut back, 0 bases at V and 9 bases at J, with 15 bases in the middle. The CDR3 is 15 residues long. Germline lookup yields CDR1 DFQATT and CDR2 SNEGSKA (reference sequence). The CDR3 bases are TGCAGTGCTAGAGACCTACAGGCAGAGGGTTCACCCCTCCACTTT. Protein product: CSARDLQAEGSPLHF.

This chain uses TRBV11-2 with TRBJ1-2; no definite D call. Trimming left V 2 bases short and J 3 bases short, with 10 bases between. Per germline, CDR1 SGHAT and CDR2 FQNNGV. The CDR3 contains 14 residues. CDR3 DNA: TGTGCCAGCAGCTTATTCGGGAGGGACTATGGCTACACCTTC. This gives the protein CASSLFGRDYGYTF.

This clonotype has at least ten counts. The chain joins TRBV7-2 to TRBJ2-7; D not certain. Germline V gives CDR1 SGHTA, CDR2 FQGNSA. V was cut by 1 base and J by 9 bases, with 13 bases left in between. The CDR3 runs to 13 residues. The CDR3 spells CASSLEFGGAQYF. As DNA, the CDR3 is TGTGCCAGCAGCTTAGAATTCGGCGGAGCGCAGTACTTC.

Remarks on this clonotype: The CDR3 carries no conserved terminal phenylalanine or tryptophan, so it likely arises from a read error. This rearrangement joins TRBV29-1 to TRBJ1-5; D is uncertain. The V end was cut by 4 bases, the J end by 1 base, with 11 bases between. The CDR3 is 14 amino acids. Germline V gene data show CDR1 as SQVTM and CDR2 as ANQGSEA. The chain's CDR3 is CSVAYGMSNQPQHS. The CDR3 DNA reads as TGCAGCGTTGCATATGGGATGAGCAATCAGCCCCAGCATTCC.

This clonotype was observed a handful of times. The rearrangement uses TRBV6-5 and TRBJ1-1; D is uncertain. V lost 4 bases and J lost 5, with 17 bases in between. The CDR3 covers 15 residues. The germline CDR1 and CDR2 sequences are MNHEY and SVGAGI. CDR3 in DNA: TGTGCCAGCAGTTCTTACCTGGCTTTCTCGACTGAAGCTTTCTTT. Amino acids: CASSSYLAFSTEAFF.

This clonotype was observed at least ten times. V and J are TRBV7-2 and TRBJ2-5; tentative D call: TRBD2 (6 bases). CDR1 and CDR2 (germline): SGHTA, FQGNSA. Trimming took off 7 bases at V and 7 bases at J, with 16 bases between the two ends. The CDR3 contains 13 residues. The CDR3 loop reads CASTGDLVSTQYF. DNA for the CDR3: TGTGCCAGCACCGGGGACTTGGTGTCGACCCAGTACTTC.

Concerning this clonotype itself: The junction differs from germline at one of its ends, possibly a read error. The chain is built from TRBV18 and TRBJ1-3; the D gene is possibly TRBD1 (5 bases). Per germline, CDR1 KGHSH and CDR2 LQKENI. The CDR3 totals 15 residues. The CDR3 sequence: CVSSPSGHSGNTIYF. Written as DNA, the CDR3 is TGTGTCAGCTCACCATCAGGACACTCTGGAAACACCATATATTTT.

The table lists this clonotype with many counts. The CDR3 protein is CASSDFSGLKV. DNA of the CDR3: TGTGCCAGCAGTGACTTTAGCGGCCTCAAAGTC. The V gene is TRBV6-1, the J gene TRBJ2-7; TRBD2 might be the D (6 bases). The CDR3 covers 11 residues. Germline V gene data show CDR1 as MNHNS and CDR2 as SASEGT.

The chain has TRBV7-8 and TRBJ2-7; a weak D match, TRBD1 (6 bases). Per the germline V gene, CDR1 is SGHVS and CDR2 is FQNEAQ. The CDR3 runs to 16 residues. CDR3 coding DNA: TGTGCTAGCAGCTTAGTGGCCAGGGGAGTATCGGGAGAGCAGTACGTC. This gives the protein CASSLVARGVSGEQYV.